This T cell receptor (beta chain) was captured in a study of response to subunit inactivated influenza vaccine. This clonotype was picked up a small number of times. Its antigen is still unknown. TCRdb ran MiXCR on the RT-PCR reads and lists one entry per CDR3 protein. The sample shows approximately 530,000 distinct CDR3 sequences, 10% to 15% of them seen only once. Overall study results and limits: The authors suggested that every seasonal influenza vaccination recruits few new T cells.

Germline-derived CDR1 and CDR2 are MDHEN and SYDVKM. The V segment lost 5 bases and the J segment 8 bases; nucleotides outside the gene matches: 7. The CDR3 contains 14 residues. J is TRBJ2-1 and V is TRBV28; 9 nucleotides line up with TRBD2. The TCR originated in a man in his forties or fifties who received an inactivated influenza vaccine. The input for sequencing was PBMCs from blood, taken 40 to 50 days after vaccination. The CDR3 loop reads CASSLGLASDEQFF. In nucleotides, the CDR3 is TGTGCCAGCAGTCTCGGACTAGCGAGCGATGAGCAGTTCTTC.